This T cell receptor (beta chain) was recovered during a study of T cell responses to AZD1222 COVID-19 vaccine. Whole-study findings and limits: Repertoires were obtained solely post-peak T cell response.

Second-dose intervals of approximately 4 or approximately 12 weeks were pooled. Concerning this clone: The antigen is not known.

Clones were read by immunoSEQ multiplex PCR, and TCRdb kept only the in-frame ones, dropping some. The profile shows 120,000 to 150,000 clones, about nine tenths of them singletons. The source was peripheral blood, collected 28 days after the second AZD1222 dose. This clonotype was sampled from an adult who received the AZD1222 COVID-19 vaccine.

The CDR3 nucleotides read TGTGCCACCAGCAGAGAACCCCAGGGGAGCAATCAGCCCCAGCATTTT. It yields the protein CATSREPQGSNQPQHF. The rearrangement joins TRBV15 to TRBJ1-5, with a weak D call TRBD1 (6 bases). CDR3 length: 16 residues. CDR1 is LNHNV and CDR2 is YYDKDF in the germline V gene (reference sequence). The V end was cut by 0 bases, the J end by 1 base, with 10 bases between.